One sample yielded the 21 T cell receptor beta chains listed below, sequenced in a study of identical twins. TCRdb ran MiXCR on the 5' RACE reads and lists one entry per CDR3 protein. Of roughly 1,500,000 distinct CDR3 sequences in the sample, about 31% were seen once. Sequencing was done on a sample of cord blood. Receptor source: a newborn girl in good health.

V is TRBV30 and J is TRBJ2-3; TRBD2 aligns across 10 bases. Trimming at V came to 2 bases and at J to 6 bases, leaving 8 bases not matched to a gene. CDR1 and CDR2 from the germline V gene are GTSNPN and SVGIG (reference sequence). This CDR3 has 15 residues. CDR3 sequence (DNA): TGTGCCTGGAGTCTAGAGCGGGGGGGCCCCGATACGCAGTATTTT. The encoded protein is CAWSLERGGPDTQYF.

The rearrangement uses TRBV3-1 and TRBJ2-3; D is unresolved. V was clipped by 3 bases and J by 5 bases, with 12 bases between them. The CDR3 has 14 residues. Germline V CDR1 and CDR2: LGHDT, YNNKEL (reference sequence). CDR3 nucleotide sequence: TGTGCCAGCAGCCACCTCAGCGTGAGAGATACGCAGTATTTT. Translation gives CASSHLSVRDTQYF.

This chain connects TRBV28 to TRBJ2-3, with D possibly being TRBD2 (5 bases). V lost 3 bases and J 4 bases, leaving 11 bases between the germline ends. Germline values: CDR1 MDHEN, CDR2 SYDVKM. This CDR3 has 14 amino acids. Here the CDR3 reads CASSFRDSADTQYF. The CDR3 region has the DNA TGTGCCAGCAGTTTCCGGGATAGCGCAGATACGCAGTATTTT.

The chain employs TRBV5-1 and TRBJ2-2; perhaps TRBD2 as D (5 bases). This CDR3 has 16 residues. V was shortened by 1 base and J by 0 bases, with 10 bases between the two germline ends. Germline-derived CDR1 and CDR2 are SGHRS and YFSETQ. The CDR3 coding sequence is TGCGCCAGCAGCTTGAAATCAGCGGCGAACACCGGGGAGCTGTTTTTT. Amino acids: CASSLKSAANTGELFF.

This clonotype occurred once. The J gene is TRBJ2-5, the V gene TRBV12-3 or TRBV12-4; 9 positions match TRBD2. Unmatched junction bases numbered 6, after V lost 2 bases and J lost 5 bases. The CDR3 spans 15 residues. The CDR3: CASSLFASGAETQYF. Here the CDR3 DNA reads TGTGCCAGCAGTTTATTCGCTAGCGGGGCTGAGACCCAGTACTTC.

A few counts support this clonotype. CDR3 DNA sequence: TGCAGCGTTGAATCAGCCGCCTTGGGCTACGAGCAGTACTTC. As protein: CSVESAALGYEQYF. The rearrangement links TRBV29-1 to TRBJ2-7; no definite D call. Trimming cost V 2 bases and J 3 bases, with 14 bases left between them. This CDR3 has 14 amino acids. CDR1 is SQVTM and CDR2 is ANQGSEA in the germline V gene.

This clonotype was counted a single time. Possible read error: a much larger clone is one base away. The conserved final phenylalanine or tryptophan is absent from the CDR3, which likely points to a read error. This chain connects TRBV27 to TRBJ2-3; either TRBD1 or TRBD2 may supply D (5 bases each). The CDR3 runs to 14 residues. V was shortened by 0 bases and J by 4 bases, with 8 bases between the two germline ends. Germline CDR1 reads MNHEY; CDR2 reads SMNVEV (reference sequence). The DNA of the CDR3 is TGTGCCAGCAGTTTATCGTTGGGGGCAGATACGCAGTATTAT. Its translation is CASSLSLGADTQYY.

The rearrangement joins TRBV7-9 to TRBJ2-1; unclear D gene. The germline CDR1 and CDR2 sequences are SEHNR and FQNEAQ (reference sequence). The CDR3 is made up of 13 amino acids. Trimming pared 3 bases from V and 5 bases from J, leaving 8 bases between. CDR3: CASSFPRNNEQFF. CDR3 coding DNA: TGTGCCAGCAGCTTCCCCCGGAACAATGAGCAGTTCTTC.

In its sample, this clonotype was seen once. This sequence joins TRBV4-1 and TRBJ2-7, with D uncertain. V lost 0 bases and J 2 bases, leaving 8 bases between the germline ends. Germline CDR1 is MGHRA and CDR2 is YSYEKL. CDR3 size: 14 residues. The chain's CDR3 is CASSQDPTAYEQYF. CDR3 nucleotide sequence: TGCGCCAGCAGCCAAGACCCCACGGCCTACGAGCAGTACTTC.

This clonotype was observed a handful of times. This chain links TRBV5-1 with TRBJ2-3; 7 bases match TRBD2. Germline-derived CDR1 and CDR2 are SGHRS and YFSETQ. V lost 4 bases, J lost 6 bases, and 8 bases stayed unmatched. CDR3 length: 14 residues. The CDR3 region has the DNA TGCGCCAGCAGCCCACGGGGGGAATGGGATACGCAGTATTTT. Translating gives CASSPRGEWDTQYF.

The V call is TRBV12-3 or TRBV12-4, the J call TRBJ2-3, with 11 bases fitting TRBD2. J lost 2 bases, V lost 8 bases, and 15 bases had no gene match. The CDR3 is made up of 18 amino acids. CDR3: CASGPLRPGLADTDTQYF. The CDR3 bases are TGTGCCAGCGGCCCCTTACGCCCGGGACTAGCGGACACAGATACGCAGTATTTT.

The CDR3 spells CASSRRGAGNEQYF. In nucleotides, the CDR3 is TGTGCCAGCAGCCGCAGGGGGGCAGGCAATGAGCAGTACTTC. The V and J genes are TRBV6-5 and TRBJ2-7; tentatively, D is TRBD1 (7 bases). This CDR3 spans 14 amino acids. V shed 6 bases and J shed 7 bases, with 19 bases lying between them. Looked up from germline, CDR1 is MNHEY and CDR2 is SVGAGI.

There are a few counts of this clonotype. CDR3 DNA: TGTGCCAGCAGTTTATCTATCGGCAGGCCGCCCGGGGAGCTGTTTTTT. Amino acid sequence: CASSLSIGRPPGELFF. The chain combines TRBV28 with TRBJ2-2; the D is unclear. The germline V gene has CDR1 MDHEN and CDR2 SYDVKM. The CDR3 is made up of 16 amino acids. The ends were cut back, 1 base at V and 6 bases at J, with 15 bases in the middle. The variable domain in full, with the rest retrieved from reference TRBV28 and TRBJ2-2, is DVKVTQSSRYLVKRTGEKVFLECVQDMDHENMFWYRQDPGLGLRLIYFSYDVKMKEKGDIPEGYSVSREKKERFSLILESASTNQTSMYLCASSLSIGRPPGELFFGEGSRLTVL.

V and J are TRBV29-1 and TRBJ1-2; a possible D gene is TRBD1 (5 bases). The CDR3 is made up of 12 amino acids. Germline V gene data show CDR1 as SQVTM and CDR2 as ANQGSEA. Trimming left V 6 bases short and J 1 base short, with 9 bases between. In nucleotides, the CDR3 is TGCAGCGTCCACAGGAATAACTATGGCTACACCTTC. Protein: CSVHRNNYGYTF.

The V call is TRBV7-9, the J call TRBJ2-7, with TRBD1 identical over 8 bases. CDR1 and CDR2 (germline): SEHNR, FQNEAQ (reference sequence). The CDR3 extends over 11 amino acids. With V trimmed by 5 bases and J by 11 bases, 5 bases remained unmatched. The CDR3, as DNA: TGTGCCAGCAGCACCCGGACAGGGAAGTACTTC. It translates to CASSTRTGKYF.

On this clonotype: A clone one base away is much larger, so this may be a read error. The chain has TRBV27 and TRBJ2-1; the D gene is possibly TRBD2 (7 bases). The CDR3 runs 13 residues. V was shortened by 11 bases and J by 5 bases, with 16 bases between the two germline ends. Germline values: CDR1 MNHEY, CDR2 SMNVEV (reference sequence). CDR3 nucleotide sequence: TGTGCCTGCTCCGGGGGGCCAAACAATGAGCAGTTCTTC. Translating it yields CACSGGPNNEQFF.

This clonotype was counted between two and nine times. The gene calls are TRBV11-2 and TRBJ2-7; D possibly corresponds to TRBD2 (6 bases). Trimming removed 5 bases from V and 7 bases from J, with 21 bases in between. The CDR3 extends over 15 amino acids. The germline V gene encodes CDR1 SGHAT and CDR2 FQNNGV. The CDR3 loop is CASSPRLVRTSEQYF. The CDR3 coding sequence is TGTGCCAGCAGCCCCAGACTAGTTCGGACGTCTGAGCAGTACTTC.

The chain employs TRBV6-1 and TRBJ1-1; D perhaps matches TRBD1 (6 bases). The CDR3 runs to 13 residues. Germline CDR1 MNHNS, CDR2 SASEGT. The V and J ends lost 8 bases and 0 bases respectively, with 10 bases between them. CDR3 DNA sequence: TGTGCCAGCTCCACAGGGATGAACACTGAAGCTTTCTTT. Its translation is CASSTGMNTEAFF.

The V and J genes are TRBV7-6 and TRBJ1-4; the match to TRBD1 covers 11 bases. Unmatched junction bases numbered 3, after V lost 2 bases and J lost 7 bases. The germline CDR1 and CDR2 sequences are SGHVS and FNYEAQ. CDR3 length: 15 amino acids. This CDR3 is CASSLRDRGVEKLFF. The CDR3 DNA reads TGTGCCAGCAGCTTAAGGGACAGGGGGGTTGAAAAACTGTTTTTT.

Many counts were recorded for this clonotype. The chain combines TRBV11-2 with TRBJ2-3; D is undetermined. Germline loops: CDR1 SGHAT, CDR2 FQNNGV. Trimming took off 2 bases at V and 6 bases at J, with 21 bases between the two ends. The CDR3 is 17 residues long. The CDR3 DNA follows: TGTGCCAGCAGCTTAAAAAGGGCAGGAAGGTTTTCGGATACGCAGTATTTT. It specifies CASSLKRAGRFSDTQYF.

The table lists this clonotype with a few counts. The V and J genes are TRBV27 and TRBJ2-1, with TRBD1 matching 12 bases. The germline V gene encodes CDR1 MNHEY and CDR2 SMNVEV (reference sequence). The V gene end was trimmed by 7 bases and the J gene end by 9 bases; junction bases not matched to a gene: 13. The CDR3 has 16 amino acids. The CDR3: CASNYIVGTGGSEQFF. The CDR3 coding sequence is TGTGCCAGCAACTATATAGTCGGGACAGGGGGCAGTGAGCAGTTCTTC.